This T cell receptor (beta chain) originates from a study of CD8+CD57+ T cells in acquired aplastic anemia. Whole-study context: Mean DNA quantity obtained from sorted CD4+ and CD8+ cells was 2.5 to 4 ug.

The V gene's germline CDR1 is SEHNR and CDR2 FQNEAQ (reference sequence). The V end lost 5 bases, the J end lost 1 base, and 11 bases lay between the germline ends. The CDR3 has 14 residues. The sample holds many counts of this clonotype. Selection for sequencing was limited to patients who had shown CD8+CD57+ cell expansion by flow cytometry. According to the study, genomic DNA was the template for TCR beta VDJ and CDR3 profiling. TCRdb analysed the reads with MiXCR anew, one entry per CDR3 protein. Among 150,000 to 200,000 distinct CDR3 sequences, roughly 43% were seen once, and the ten largest hold about 2.6%.

The specimen sequenced was sorted CD4+, CD8+, or CD8+CD57+ T cells (not recorded which) from PBMCs. This chain uses TRBV7-9 with TRBJ2-5; tentatively, D is TRBD1 (6 bases). This clonotype was obtained from a human donor with aplastic anemia. CDR3 protein: CASSPWTVQETQYF. CDR3 DNA sequence: TGTGCCAGCAGCCCTTGGACAGTCCAAGAGACCCAGTACTTC.